Presented here are 8 T cell receptor beta chains from one specimen sequenced in a study of shared clonotypes between healthy human individuals. Naive CD8 isolation took CD45RO-negative cells positively selected for CCR7 and excluded terminally differentiated effector memory CD45RA+ cells. Sequencing used immunoSEQ multiplex PCR; TCRdb keeps in-frame clones, though not all of them. The sample comprises about 1,800,000 clones, around 96% of which are singletons, and more than 0.9% rests with the top ten. The sequenced material came from naive CD8+ T cells sorted from blood. The origin of the receptors is a young man in good health.

The chain uses TRBV4-1 and TRBJ2-3; 12 positions agree with TRBD2. After removal of 6 bases from V and 0 bases from J, the junction contained 10 bases not matched to a gene. Germline V gene data show CDR1 as MGHRA and CDR2 as YSYEKL. The CDR3 is 18 residues long. The CDR3 nucleotides read TGCGCCAGCAGTCTGACTAGCGGGGGCCTGTATAGCACAGATACGCAGTATTTT. Translation: CASSLTSGGLYSTDTQYF.

V gene TRBV5-8 combines with J gene TRBJ2-1, with D uncertain. The length of the CDR3 is 11 residues. Trimming removed 2 bases at V and 7 bases at J, with 4 bases between. Germline V CDR1 and CDR2: SGHTS, YDEGEE. The CDR3 protein is CASSFSNEQFF. The CDR3 DNA follows: TGTGCCAGCAGCTTTTCGAATGAGCAGTTCTTC.

This clone has just one count. This chain links TRBV9 with TRBJ1-1; D not resolved. Trimming stripped 4 bases from V and 0 bases from J, with 10 bases between. The length of the CDR3 is 14 residues. The germline CDR1 and CDR2 sequences are SGDLS and YYNGEE. CDR3 amino acids: CASSLGPLNTEAFF. The CDR3 bases are TGTGCCAGCAGCCTAGGACCGTTGAACACTGAAGCTTTCTTT.

This clone was seen only a few times. This specimen includes other DNA sequences encoding the same CDR3. The V call is TRBV7-8, the J call TRBJ1-5, with D possibly matching TRBD1 (5 bases). This CDR3 is built from 14 residues. Trimming took 1 base from V and 1 from J, leaving 5 bases between them. Germline-derived CDR1 and CDR2 are SGHVS and FQNEAQ. This chain's CDR3 is CASSLGDSNQPQHF. The CDR3 DNA follows: TGTGCCAGCAGCTTAGGGGACAGCAATCAGCCCCAGCATTTT. Full variable domain (remainder filled in from reference TRBV7-8 and TRBJ1-5): GAGVSQSPRYKVAKRGQDVALRCDPISGHVSLFWYQQALGQGPEFLTYFQNEAQLDKSGLPSDRFFAERPEGSVSTLKIQRTQQEDSAVYLCASSLGDSNQPQHFGDGTRLSIL.

The rearrangement uses TRBV9 and TRBJ1-1; D gene uncertain. The CDR3 contains 14 residues. From germline, CDR1 is SGDLS and CDR2 YYNGEE. V lost 0 bases and J 4 bases, leaving 10 bases between the germline ends. The CDR3: CASSVGVGSTEAFF. The CDR3 DNA is TGTGCCAGCAGCGTAGGAGTTGGGAGCACTGAAGCTTTCTTT.

Concerning this clone itself: The sample has other DNA sequences that encode this CDR3 too. The chain employs TRBV18 and TRBJ2-7; 7 nucleotides line up with TRBD1. Germline CDR1 is KGHSH and CDR2 is LQKENI. J lost 3 bases, V lost 0 bases, and 2 bases had no gene match. The CDR3 length is 14 residues. The DNA for the CDR3 is TGTGCCAGCTCACCACCGGGACAGCTCTACGAGCAGTACTTC. Residues: CASSPPGQLYEQYF. Filled out from reference TRBV18 and TRBJ2-7, the complete variable domain reads NAGVMQNPRHLVRRRGQEARLRCSPMKGHSHVYWYRQLPEEGLKFMVYLQKENIIDESGMPKERFSAEFPKEGPSILRIQQVVRGDSAAYFCASSPPGQLYEQYFGPGTRLTVT.

This clone occurred a few times. The chain joins TRBV28 to TRBJ1-5; D remains ambiguous. This CDR3 region has 15 residues. V was trimmed by 6 bases and J by 3 bases, leaving 15 bases between them. Germline assignment: CDR1 MDHEN and CDR2 SYDVKM. CDR3 in DNA: TGTGCCAGCAGATTCGACCGGGGAAACAATCAGCCCCAGCATTTT. Translated: CASRFDRGNNQPQHF.

The count of this clone is one. The chain uses TRBV5-5 and TRBJ2-1, with no clear D. Deletions cut 3 bases from V and 0 bases from J, with 10 bases between. Germline loops: CDR1 SGHKS, CDR2 YYEKEE (reference sequence). This CDR3 comprises 15 residues. CDR3 sequence: CASSSVYSSYNEQFF. CDR3 DNA: TGTGCCAGCAGCTCTGTCTACAGCTCCTACAATGAGCAGTTCTTC. Full variable domain (remainder filled in from reference TRBV5-5 and TRBJ2-1): DAGVTQSPTHLIKTRGQQVTLRCSPISGHKSVSWYQQVLGQGPQFIFQYYEKEERGRGNFPDRFSARQFPNYSSELNVNALLLGDSALYLCASSSVYSSYNEQFFGPGTRLTVL.